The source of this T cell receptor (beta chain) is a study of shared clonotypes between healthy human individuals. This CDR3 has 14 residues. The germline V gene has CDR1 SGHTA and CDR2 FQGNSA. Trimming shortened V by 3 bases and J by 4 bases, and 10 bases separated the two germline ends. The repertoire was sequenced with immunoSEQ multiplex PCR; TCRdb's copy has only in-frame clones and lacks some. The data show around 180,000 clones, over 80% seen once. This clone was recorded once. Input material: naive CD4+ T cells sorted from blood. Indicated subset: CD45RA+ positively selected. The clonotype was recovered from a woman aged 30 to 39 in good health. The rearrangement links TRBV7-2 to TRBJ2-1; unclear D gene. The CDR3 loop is CASSFYPAYNEQFF. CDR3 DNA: TGTGCCAGCAGCTTCTACCCGGCTTACAATGAGCAGTTCTTC.